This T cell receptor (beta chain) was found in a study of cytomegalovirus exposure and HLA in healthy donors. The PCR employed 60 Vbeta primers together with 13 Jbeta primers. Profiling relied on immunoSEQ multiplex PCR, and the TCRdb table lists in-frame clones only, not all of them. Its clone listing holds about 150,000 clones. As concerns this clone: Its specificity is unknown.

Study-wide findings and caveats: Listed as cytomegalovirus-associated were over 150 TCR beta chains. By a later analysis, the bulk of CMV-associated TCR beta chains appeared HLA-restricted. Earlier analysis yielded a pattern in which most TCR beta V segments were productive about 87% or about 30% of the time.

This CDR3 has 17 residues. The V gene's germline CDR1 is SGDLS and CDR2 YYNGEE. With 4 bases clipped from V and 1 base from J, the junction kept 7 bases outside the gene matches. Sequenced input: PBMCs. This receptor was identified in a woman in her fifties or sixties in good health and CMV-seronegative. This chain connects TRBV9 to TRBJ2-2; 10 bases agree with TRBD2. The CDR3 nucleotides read TGTGCCAGCAGCTCATCTAGCGGGGGAAGGAACACCGGGGAGCTGTTTTTT. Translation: CASSSSSGGRNTGELFF.